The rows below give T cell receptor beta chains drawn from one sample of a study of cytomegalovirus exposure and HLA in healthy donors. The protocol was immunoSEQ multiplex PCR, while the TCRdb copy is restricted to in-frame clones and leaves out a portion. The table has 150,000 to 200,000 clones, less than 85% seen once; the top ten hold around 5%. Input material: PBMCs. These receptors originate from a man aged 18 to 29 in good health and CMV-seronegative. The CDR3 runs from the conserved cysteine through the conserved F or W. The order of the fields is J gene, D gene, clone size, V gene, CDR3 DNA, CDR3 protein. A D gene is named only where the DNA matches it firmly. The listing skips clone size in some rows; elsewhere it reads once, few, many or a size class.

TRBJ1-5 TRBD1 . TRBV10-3 TGTGCCATCAGGTCCGACAGGGGGCTGAATCAGCCCCAGCATTTT CAIRSDRGLNQPQHF
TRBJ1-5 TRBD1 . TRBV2 TGTGCCAGCAGCATCCACGCCGACAGGGTAGGGCAGCCCCAGCATTTT CASSIHADRVGQPQHF
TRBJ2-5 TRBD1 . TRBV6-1 TGTGCCAGCACAGGGGGTCAAGAGACCCAGTACTTC CASTGGQETQYF
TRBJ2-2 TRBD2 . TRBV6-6 TGTGCCAGCAGCCTAGCGGGAGGGGACGGGGAGCTGTTTTTT CASSLAGGDGELFF
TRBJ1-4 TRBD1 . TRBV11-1 TGTGCCAGCAGCTTAAGGCCCGGGACAGCAACTAATGAAAAACTGTTTTTT CASSLRPGTATNEKLFF
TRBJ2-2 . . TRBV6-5 TGTGCCAGCAGATTTCCGGGACAGAACACCGGGGAGCTGTTTTTT CASRFPGQNTGELFF
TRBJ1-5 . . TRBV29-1 TGCAGCGTATTGCAGGGAAGCAATCAGCCCCAGCATTTT CSVLQGSNQPQHF
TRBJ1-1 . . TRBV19 TGTGCCAGTAGTTTGGACAGCCCGCGGGAAGCTTTCTTT CASSLDSPREAFF
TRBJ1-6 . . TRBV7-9 TGTTCCAGCAGCTCTTCGGGGAATTCACCCCTCCACTTT CSSSSSGNSPLHF
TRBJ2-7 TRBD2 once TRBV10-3 TGTGCTGTCGCTGGCGGGAGGTTCTACGAGCAGTACTTC CAVAGGRFYEQYF
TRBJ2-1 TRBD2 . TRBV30 TGTGCCTGTATGGGACTATCCTACAATGAGCAGTTCTTC CACMGLSYNEQFF
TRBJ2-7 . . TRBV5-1 TGCGCCAGCAGCTTGTTCAACGAGCAGTACTTC CASSLFNEQYF
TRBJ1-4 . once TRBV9 TGTGCCAGCAGCGTAGGCCCGACCGGAGGTGAAAAACTGTTTTTT CASSVGPTGGEKLFF
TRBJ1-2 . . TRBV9 TGTGCCAGCAGTGATGTTTGGGGCGGCTATGGCTACACCTTC CASSDVWGGYGYTF
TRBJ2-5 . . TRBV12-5 TGTGCTAGTGCGCACGGGTCGGAGACCCAGTACTTC CASAHGSETQYF
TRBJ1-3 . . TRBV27 TGTGCCAGCAAGGAGGGTTTGGGCGGAAACACCATATATTTT CASKEGLGGNTIYF
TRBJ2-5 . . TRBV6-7 TGTGCCAGCAGACTGCGGGGACAGACCACTCAAGAGACCCAGTACTTC CASRLRGQTTQETQYF
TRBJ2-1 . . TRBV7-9 TGTGCCAGCAGCTTGCGGCTAGCGCTAAATGAGCAGTTCTTC CASSLRLALNEQFF